A selection of T cell receptor beta chains follows, all from one sample in a study of blood T cell repertoires in COVID-19. TCRdb's table, derived via immunoSEQ multiplex PCR, lists solely in-frame clones and lacks some. Of a few hundred thousand clones listed, nearly 90% were seen once; the top ten hold under 6%. The sequenced sample consisted of PBMCs or T cells enriched from blood (not recorded which). The receptors were sampled from a woman between 25 and 40 years old who had recovered from COVID-19. CDR3s include the opening cysteine and the closing phenylalanine or tryptophan. Fields, in order: J gene, D gene, clone size, V gene, CDR3 protein, CDR3 DNA. A D gene is named only where the DNA matches it firmly. Clone size is given for some rows only: seen once, a few or many times, or a class if the clone is expanded.

>TRBJ2-1|TRBD2|.|TRBV4-2
CASSQDGGVEQFF
TGTGCCAGCAGCCAAGATGGGGGGGTCGAGCAGTTCTTC
>TRBJ2-1|TRBD2|.|TRBV19
CASQGLARLDEQFF
TGTGCCAGTCAGGGACTAGCACGCCTGGATGAGCAGTTCTTC
>TRBJ1-3|.|few|TRBV4-3
CASSQDPAARSGNTIYF
TGCGCCAGCAGCCAAGATCCGGCGGCCCGCTCTGGAAACACCATATATTTT
>TRBJ1-2|.|.|TRBV30
CAWSQENYGYTF
TGTGCCTGGAGTCAGGAAAACTATGGCTACACCTTC
>TRBJ1-2|TRBD1|.|TRBV9
CASSLTWTGEGYTF
TGTGCCAGCAGCCTCACCTGGACAGGGGAGGGCTACACCTTC
>TRBJ1-2|.|.|TRBV10-1
CASSEGQDYGYTF
TGCGCCAGCAGTGAGGGCCAGGACTATGGCTACACCTTC
>TRBJ1-2|.|.|TRBV5-1
CASSLRQDNGGYTF
TGCGCCAGCAGCTTGAGGCAGGACAACGGAGGCTACACCTTC
>TRBJ1-2|.|.|TRBV6-5
CASRSSNGVYGYTF
TGTGCCAGCAGGTCCTCTAACGGAGTCTATGGCTACACCTTC
>TRBJ1-4|TRBD1|.|TRBV19
CASSPRTGFREKLFF
TGTGCCAGTAGTCCCCGGACAGGGTTTAGGGAAAAACTGTTTTTT
>TRBJ2-2|TRBD1|.|TRBV7-2
CASSLPLRGPYTGELFF
TGTGCCAGCAGCTTACCTCTCAGGGGGCCTTACACCGGGGAGCTGTTTTTT
>TRBJ1-6|TRBD1|.|TRBV6-5
CASSYDRDNSPLHF
TGTGCCAGCAGTTACGACAGGGATAATTCACCCCTCCACTTT
>TRBJ2-5|TRBD1|.|TRBV5-1
CASSGTGGKETQYF
TGCGCCAGCAGCGGGACAGGGGGCAAAGAGACCCAGTACTTC
>TRBJ1-6|.|.|TRBV3-1/TRBV3-2
CASSQGYGGGRSPLHF
TGTGCCAGCAGCCAAGGATACGGGGGAGGTCGTTCACCCCTCCACTTT
>TRBJ1-1|.|.|TRBV30
CAWNQGGAEAFF
TGTGCCTGGAACCAAGGGGGGGCTGAAGCTTTCTTT
>TRBJ2-1|TRBD2|.|TRBV12-5
CASGKAGLDYNEQFF
TGTGCTAGTGGCAAAGCGGGACTGGACTACAATGAGCAGTTCTTC
>TRBJ2-5|TRBD2|.|TRBV4-2
CASSAHGGETQYF
TGTGCCAGCAGCGCCCACGGGGGGGAGACCCAGTACTTC
>TRBJ2-3|TRBD2|.|TRBV30
CAWTLAIPDTQYF
TGTGCCTGGACACTAGCGATCCCAGATACGCAGTATTTT
>TRBJ1-1|.|.|TRBV2
CASRHLDTEAFF
TGTGCCAGCAGGCATTTAGACACTGAAGCTTTCTTT
>TRBJ2-3|.|once|TRBV18
CASSPPGRRSTDTQYF
TGTGCCAGCTCACCACCGGGTAGGCGGAGCACAGATACGCAGTATTTT
>TRBJ1-6|.|once|TRBV9
CASSPREWSSYNSPLHF
TGTGCCAGCAGCCCTCGCGAATGGAGCTCCTATAATTCACCCCTCCACTTT
>TRBJ1-5|TRBD1|.|TRBV7-8
CASSLTDTGGWSNQPQHF
TGTGCCAGCAGCCTAACTGACACAGGGGGCTGGAGCAATCAGCCCCAGCATTTT
>TRBJ1-2|.|.|TRBV11-1
CASVPAQGYGYTF
TGTGCCAGCGTCCCCGCTCAGGGGTATGGCTACACCTTC
>TRBJ1-4|TRBD1|.|TRBV15
CATRGPTTNEKLFF
TGTGCCACGAGGGGGCCAACAACTAATGAAAAACTGTTTTTT
>TRBJ1-1|.|.|TRBV12-3/TRBV12-4
CASSSRNEAFF
TGTGCCAGCAGTTCCAGAAATGAAGCTTTCTTT
>TRBJ2-7|.|.|TRBV27
CASSVGPSLLGEQYF
TGTGCCAGCAGTGTGGGCCCTTCCTTACTTGGCGAGCAGTACTTC
>TRBJ2-1|TRBD1|.|TRBV7-9
CASSSNRGYSYNEQFF
TGTGCCAGCAGCTCGAACAGGGGGTACTCCTACAATGAGCAGTTCTTC
>TRBJ2-1|TRBD2|.|TRBV7-9
CASSPRGGFSNEQFF
TGTGCCAGCAGTCCTCGGGGGGGCTTCAGCAATGAGCAGTTCTTC
>TRBJ2-3|.|.|TRBV7-9
CASSHGLFRSSTDTQYF
TGTGCCAGCAGCCATGGACTTTTCCGTTCTAGCACAGATACGCAGTATTTT
>TRBJ2-7|TRBD1|.|TRBV7-8
CASSVDRGTYEQYF
TGTGCCAGCAGCGTGGACAGGGGCACCTACGAGCAGTACTTC
>TRBJ2-3|TRBD2|.|TRBV12-5
CASGPSGGADTQYF
TGTGCTAGTGGTCCTAGCGGGGGGGCCGATACGCAGTATTTT
>TRBJ2-1|.|.|TRBV6-2/TRBV6-3
CASSYLRNEQFF
TGTGCCAGCAGTTACCTACGCAATGAGCAGTTCTTC
>TRBJ1-2|.|.|TRBV7-9
CASSPRTEPNYGYTF
TGTGCCAGCAGCCCCCGGACAGAACCTAACTATGGCTACACCTTC
>TRBJ1-1|.|.|TRBV30
CAWSPDPGGVGEAFF
TGTGCCTGGAGTCCCGATCCCGGAGGGGTGGGTGAAGCTTTCTTT
>TRBJ1-1|TRBD1|.|TRBV15
CATSAPDRGSTEAFF
TGTGCCACCAGCGCCCCCGACAGGGGAAGCACTGAAGCTTTCTTT
>TRBJ2-2|TRBD2|.|TRBV4-2
CASSLGLAGGKGTGELFF
TGTGCCAGCAGCCTGGGACTAGCGGGGGGGAAGGGCACCGGGGAGCTGTTTTTT
>TRBJ2-2|.|.|TRBV19
CASSIVRTNTGELFF
TGTGCCAGTAGTATCGTCAGAACGAACACCGGGGAGCTGTTTTTT
>TRBJ1-5|.|once|TRBV4-2
CASSQDSAQPQHF
TGTGCCAGCAGCCAAGATAGCGCTCAGCCCCAGCATTTT
>TRBJ2-7|.|.|TRBV7-2
CASSPPGGTSYEQYF
TGTGCCAGCAGCCCCCCGGGGGGCACCTCCTACGAGCAGTACTTC
>TRBJ1-3|.|.|TRBV29-1
CSVEERGRAGNTIYF
TGCAGCGTTGAAGAGAGAGGCAGGGCAGGAAACACCATATATTTT
>TRBJ1-5|.|.|TRBV6-2/TRBV6-3
CASSLGGHQPQHF
TGTGCCAGCAGTTTGGGGGGGCATCAGCCCCAGCATTTT
>TRBJ1-2|TRBD1|.|TRBV5-4
CASSPDRGNYGYTF
TGTGCCAGCAGCCCGGACAGGGGGAACTATGGCTACACCTTC
>TRBJ2-7|TRBD1|.|TRBV24-1
CATRENRQGLDEQYF
TGTGCCACCAGAGAAAACCGACAGGGTTTGGACGAGCAGTACTTC
>TRBJ1-6|.|.|TRBV30
CAWSPSSYNSPLHF
TGTGCCTGGAGCCCTAGCTCCTATAATTCACCCCTCCACTTT
>TRBJ1-1|TRBD1|.|TRBV30
CAWTLGTGGTEAFF
TGTGCCTGGACTCTCGGGACAGGGGGGACTGAAGCTTTCTTT
>TRBJ1-5|.|.|TRBV3-1/TRBV3-2
CASSLGQNSNQPQHF
TGTGCCAGCAGCCTTGGACAGAATAGCAATCAGCCCCAGCATTTT
>TRBJ1-2|.|few|TRBV27
CASSLSTLTGTISGYTF
TGTGCCAGCAGTTTATCGACCCTAACCGGGACAATAAGTGGCTACACCTTC
>TRBJ2-1|.|.|TRBV7-3
CASSSDRFSEQFF
TGTGCCAGCAGCTCAGACAGGTTCTCTGAGCAGTTCTTC
>TRBJ1-2|TRBD1|.|TRBV5-1
CASSAGTGGDGYTF
TGCGCCAGCAGCGCCGGGACAGGGGGCGATGGCTACACCTTC